One TCR beta chain is described in this entry. Researchers ran the PCR with 60 Vbeta and 13 Jbeta primers. Sequencing used immunoSEQ multiplex PCR; TCRdb keeps in-frame clones, though not all of them. The sample consists of around 140,000 clones, 80% to 90% of them appearing once. The sample comes from a study of cytomegalovirus exposure and HLA in healthy donors. Between the trimmed V and J ends, which lost 3 bases and 3 bases, there was a span of 14 bases. Germline CDR1 and CDR2: PRHDT and FYEKMQ (reference sequence). This CDR3 is built from 15 residues. This chain connects TRBV13 to TRBJ2-5, with D possibly TRBD2 on 6 matching bases. Source material: PBMCs. The sequence was collected from a woman aged 25 to 39 in good health and CMV-seronegative. CDR3 DNA: TGTGCCAGCAGCTTGAACCGCGGAGGGAAAGAGACCCAGTACTTC. Encoded protein: CASSLNRGGKETQYF.